The 15 T cell receptor beta chains below all came from one sample that was sequenced in a study of T-cell memory formation after mild COVID-19. TCRdb itself ran the 5' RACE reads through MiXCR, one entry per CDR3 protein. In the table there are around 220,000 distinct CDR3 sequences, about 15% of which are singletons. Sequenced sample: PBMCs or a T cell subset sorted from them (not recorded which). The source of these receptors is a man younger than 30 who had mild COVID-19 (a few samples of this study predate the infection). Cell type and time point are not known.

This clonotype was detected only a few times. This chain links TRBV29-1 with TRBJ2-7, with D perhaps TRBD1 (6 bases). Germline V gene sequence: CDR1 SQVTM, CDR2 ANQGSEA. The CDR3 runs to 13 residues. The CDR3 nucleotides read TGCAGGTTAGACAGGTTCTACCCCCTCGAGCAGTACGTC. Translated, it gives CRLDRFYPLEQYV.

V and J are TRBV9 and TRBJ1-6; D is unresolved. Trimming removed 5 bases at V and 9 bases at J, with 15 bases between. Germline values: CDR1 SGDLS, CDR2 YYNGEE. The CDR3 is 14 residues long. The CDR3 nucleotides are TGTGCCAGCAGTGTGACCACGGGCATTTCACCCCTCCACTTT. Its protein is CASSVTTGISPLHF.

The rearrangement joins TRBV10-3 to TRBJ1-2, with D unresolved. The ends were cut back, 0 bases at V and 3 bases at J, with 8 bases in the middle. Germline V lookup: CDR1 ENHRY, CDR2 SYGVKD. This CDR3 is 14 amino acids long. DNA of the CDR3: TGTGCCATCAGTGAGTCCGAAAGGGACTATGGCTACACCTTC. Translating it yields CAISESERDYGYTF.

The chain joins TRBV6-5 to TRBJ1-3, with a possible D match to TRBD1 (5 bases). The CDR3 spans 16 residues. CDR1 is MNHEY, CDR2 SVGAGI, per germline. Trimming took 5 bases from V and 0 from J, leaving 14 bases between them. The CDR3 protein is CASSGGVFHSGNTIYF. For the CDR3, the DNA is TGTGCCAGCAGTGGGGGGGTGTTCCACTCTGGAAACACCATATATTTT.

This chain connects TRBV2 to TRBJ1-2; weak D call: TRBD1 (5 bases). V was cut by 4 bases and J by 4 bases, with 16 bases left in between. Germline CDR1 reads SNHLY; CDR2 reads FYNNEI. This CDR3 is built from 15 residues. CDR3 in DNA: TGTGCCAGCAGTGTTGGGGGACTGAGTTTCTATGGCTACACCTTC. Translation: CASSVGGLSFYGYTF.

The chain is built from TRBV5-1 and TRBJ2-1; 9 nucleotides agree with TRBD2. Germline V CDR1 and CDR2: SGHRS, YFSETQ. Losses at the gene ends were 4 bases for V and 0 bases for J; bases not matched to a gene: 14. The CDR3 extends over 19 amino acids. CDR3 DNA: TGCGCCAGCAGCCTACGGGGCGCGGGGGGGCTCCGCTCCTACAATGAGCAGTTCTTC. Amino acid sequence: CASSLRGAGGLRSYNEQFF. Full variable domain (missing parts from reference TRBV5-1 and TRBJ2-1): KAGVTQTPRYLIKTRGQQVTLSCSPISGHRSVSWYQQTPGQGLQFLFEYFSETQRNKGNFPGRFSGRQFSNSRSEMNVSTLELGDSALYLCASSLRGAGGLRSYNEQFFGPGTRLTVL.

This clonotype was seen more than once but under ten times. The chain couples TRBV12-5 to TRBJ2-2, with D unresolved. V was clipped by 5 bases and J by 3 bases, with 7 bases between them. Germline loops: CDR1 LGHNT, CDR2 FRNRAP. The CDR3 runs to 13 residues. In DNA, the CDR3 is TGTGCTAGTGGTCCTCGTTACACCGGGGAGCTGTTTTTT. Translated: CASGPRYTGELFF.

This clonotype has just a few counts. V and J are TRBV24-1 and TRBJ1-2; no clear D. Between the trimmed V and J ends, which lost 3 bases and 4 bases, there was a span of 5 bases. CDR3 length: 12 residues. From germline, CDR1 is KGHDR and CDR2 SFDVKD. This CDR3 is CATSDGVYGYTF. For the CDR3, the DNA is TGTGCCACCAGTGATGGGGTCTATGGCTACACCTTC.

This clonotype has only a few counts. The chain combines TRBV20-1 with TRBJ1-6; TRBD1 agrees at 8 bases. The CDR3 is 13 residues long. The junction had 6 bases not matched to a gene; V was cut back by 6 bases and J by 8 bases. Germline V gene sequence: CDR1 DFQATT, CDR2 SNEGSKA (reference sequence). In nucleotides, the CDR3 is TGCAGTGCGCCAAACAGGGGGGATTCACCCCTCCACTTT. Its translation: CSAPNRGDSPLHF.

Only a few counts were recorded for this clonotype. The rearrangement uses TRBV29-1 and TRBJ2-3; D may match TRBD1 or TRBD2 (5 bases each). CDR3 length: 13 amino acids. Looked up from germline, CDR1 is SQVTM and CDR2 is ANQGSEA. Trimming stripped 6 bases from V and 0 bases from J, with 10 bases between. The CDR3 nucleotides are TGCAGCGTGGGATGGGGGAGCACAGATACGCAGTATTTT. Its translation is CSVGWGSTDTQYF.

This chain links TRBV7-2 with TRBJ2-3, with 8 positions matching TRBD2. Losses at the gene ends were 4 bases for V and 6 bases for J; bases not matched to a gene: 12. The germline CDR1 and CDR2 sequences are SGHTA and FQGNSA. CDR3 length equals 16 residues. Here the CDR3 reads CASSSWAGTRTDTQYF. The CDR3 bases are TGTGCCAGCAGCTCTTGGGCCGGGACTAGGACGGATACGCAGTATTTT.

This sequence joins TRBV4-3 and TRBJ2-6; D uncertain. CDR1 and CDR2 (germline): LGHNA, YSLEER. V was cut by 4 bases and J by 1 base, with 5 bases left in between. The length of the CDR3 is 14 residues. The CDR3 spells CASSPRSGANVLTF. The CDR3 region has the DNA TGCGCCAGCAGCCCACGGTCTGGGGCCAACGTCCTGACTTTC.

This CDR3 reads CASSYRRTEAFF. The CDR3 nucleotides read TGTGCCAGCAGCTATAGGAGGACTGAAGCTTTCTTT. This chain connects TRBV5-6 to TRBJ1-1; D remains ambiguous. Trimming removed 3 bases from V and 5 bases from J, with 8 bases in between. The CDR3 is 12 residues long. In germline, CDR1 is SGHDT, CDR2 YYEEEE.

This chain joins TRBV7-9 and TRBJ2-3; D is ambiguous. This CDR3 spans 14 amino acids. Germline V gene data show CDR1 as SEHNR and CDR2 as FQNEAQ (reference sequence). Trimming stripped 0 bases from V and 5 bases from J, with 9 bases between. CDR3 sequence (DNA): TGTGCCAGCAGCTTAGCAGGGAAGGTAGATACGCAGTATTTT. Protein: CASSLAGKVDTQYF.

The genes are TRBV6-5 and TRBJ2-1; D possibly corresponds to TRBD2 (7 bases). Trimming removed 6 bases from V and 7 bases from J, with 19 bases in between. Per the germline V gene, CDR1 is MNHEY and CDR2 is SVGAGI. The CDR3 totals 15 residues. Here the CDR3 DNA reads TGTGCCAGCAGCCGGGTGGGGGGGGCCCTGAATGAGCAGTTCTTC. The encoded protein is CASSRVGGALNEQFF.